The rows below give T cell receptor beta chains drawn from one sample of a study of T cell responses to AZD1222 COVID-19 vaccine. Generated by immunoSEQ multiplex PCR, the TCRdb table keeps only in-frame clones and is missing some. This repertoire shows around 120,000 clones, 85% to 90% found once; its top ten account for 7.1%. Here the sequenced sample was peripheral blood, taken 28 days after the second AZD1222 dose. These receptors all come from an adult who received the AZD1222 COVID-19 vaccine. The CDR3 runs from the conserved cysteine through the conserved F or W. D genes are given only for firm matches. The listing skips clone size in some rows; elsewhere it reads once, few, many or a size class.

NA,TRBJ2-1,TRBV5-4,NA,CASSLQGYNEQFF,TGTGCCAGCAGCTTGCAGGGTTACAATGAGCAGTTCTTC
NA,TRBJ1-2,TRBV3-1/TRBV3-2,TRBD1,CASSPPGQGFDYGYTF,TGTGCCAGCAGCCCACCGGGACAGGGATTTGACTATGGCTACACCTTC
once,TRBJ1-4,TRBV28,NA,CASSLGGEKLFF,TGTGCCAGCAGTTTGGGTGGGGAAAAACTGTTTTTT
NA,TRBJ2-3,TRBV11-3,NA,CASSLAVLRLGTDTQYF,TGTGCCAGCAGCTTAGCCGTGTTGAGACTCGGCACAGATACGCAGTATTTT
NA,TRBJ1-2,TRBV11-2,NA,CASSRPQRPAYGYTF,TGTGCCAGCAGCCGGCCCCAGCGCCCGGCCTATGGCTACACCTTC
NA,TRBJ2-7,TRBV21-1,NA,CASSTEGGTANYEQYF,TGTGCCAGCAGCACAGAAGGGGGGACAGCGAACTACGAGCAGTACTTC
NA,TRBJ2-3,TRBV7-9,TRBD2,CASSSLSGRQTDTQYF,TGTGCCAGCAGCTCCCTTAGCGGGAGGCAGACAGATACGCAGTATTTT
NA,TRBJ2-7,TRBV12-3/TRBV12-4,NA,CASSRRLGEQYF,TGTGCCAGCAGCCGTCGACTAGGTGAGCAGTACTTC
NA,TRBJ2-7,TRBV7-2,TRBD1,CASSGQGTGEQYF,TGTGCCAGCAGCGGACAGGGAACGGGAGAGCAGTACTTC
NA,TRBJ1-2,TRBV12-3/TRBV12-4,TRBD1,CASSLGTGAGYTF,TGTGCCAGCAGTTTAGGGACAGGGGCAGGCTACACCTTC
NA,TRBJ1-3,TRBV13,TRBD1,CASSPGDSSGNTIYF,TGTGCCAGCAGCCCGGGGGACAGCTCTGGAAACACCATATATTTT
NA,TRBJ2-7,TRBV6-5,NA,CASSTGTPRAYEQYF,TGTGCCAGCAGCACCGGGACACCGAGAGCCTACGAGCAGTACTTC
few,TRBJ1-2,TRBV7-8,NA,CASSLYGGGYGYTF,TGTGCCAGCAGCTTATATGGGGGTGGCTATGGCTACACCTTC
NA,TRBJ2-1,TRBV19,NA,CASSGDLEQFF,TGTGCCAGTAGTGGGGATTTGGAGCAGTTCTTC
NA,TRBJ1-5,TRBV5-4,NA,CASSSPTGRSSNQPQHF,TGTGCCAGCAGCTCCCCTACAGGGAGGAGTAGCAATCAGCCCCAGCATTTT
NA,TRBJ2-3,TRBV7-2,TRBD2,CASSLQRGHTDTQYF,TGTGCCAGCAGCTTGCAGCGGGGGCACACAGATACGCAGTATTTT